This T cell receptor beta chain was sequenced in a study of metastatic and nonmetastatic thyroid tumors. Study details: Repertoire data that came from the blood and tumor or nodule tissue of malignant and benign thyroid patients were compared. Study-wide findings and caveats: When malignant thyroid tumors were compared with benign nodules, TCR beta diversity was reportedly significantly higher in the malignant tumors. This held in both blood and tumor samples.

As processed by the authors: Differences in CDR3 between clinicopathological groups were drawn on to build a classifier intended to discriminate distant-metastatic papillary thyroid cancer patients. TCRdb re-called the PCR reads through MiXCR. The V and J calls, along with clone size, are taken from TCRdb and not from the paper's own processing. This table holds about 15,000 clones, about 35% found once. As for this clone: No antigen is known for it.

Nobody among the patients had been given any treatment before thyroid surgery. Trimming stripped 3 bases from V and 3 bases from J, with 6 bases between. CDR3 length: 13 residues. The germline gives CDR1 MDHEN, CDR2 SYDVKM. Source material: tumor tissue. This sequence joins TRBV28 and TRBJ1-5; D gene uncertain. This TCR derives from a female donor with papillary thyroid cancer or a benign thyroid nodule (not recorded which). Some clones in this sample may be carry-over from other donors' samples. CDR3 DNA sequence: TGTGCCAGCAGTTTTTGGTTCAATCAGCCCCAGCATTTT. Protein: CASSFWFNQPQHF.